This TCR beta chain was profiled in a study of PD-1 blockade in classical Hodgkin lymphoma. Broader study findings: The origin of the repertoire differences remains undefined, with disease activity or prior therapy as possible causes. Before treatment, TCR diversity in newly diagnosed patients was reportedly lower than in healthy donors.

Clones were read by immunoSEQ multiplex PCR, and TCRdb kept only the in-frame ones, dropping some. The sample consists of about 9,500 clones, 85% to 90% of them appearing once. Time point reported: newly diagnosed, previously untreated cHL patient sample. It was by magnetic negative selection that CD8+ T cells were isolated from thawed PBMCs. As a comparison, the study used PBMCs from newly diagnosed, untreated classical Hodgkin lymphoma. For this clone: Its target is unknown.

V trimming: 0 bases; J trimming: 0 bases; junction bases outside the gene matches: 2. The CDR3 has 17 amino acids. Germline loops: CDR1 SGHVS, CDR2 FNYEAQ. The chain links TRBV7-6 to TRBJ1-4; 9 bases match TRBD1. The source is a human donor with classical Hodgkin lymphoma. The sample taken for sequencing was CD8+ T cells from blood. The CDR3 DNA is TGTGCCAGCAGCTTAGCGGGACAGGGCGCAACTAATGAAAAACTGTTTTTT. This codes for CASSLAGQGATNEKLFF.